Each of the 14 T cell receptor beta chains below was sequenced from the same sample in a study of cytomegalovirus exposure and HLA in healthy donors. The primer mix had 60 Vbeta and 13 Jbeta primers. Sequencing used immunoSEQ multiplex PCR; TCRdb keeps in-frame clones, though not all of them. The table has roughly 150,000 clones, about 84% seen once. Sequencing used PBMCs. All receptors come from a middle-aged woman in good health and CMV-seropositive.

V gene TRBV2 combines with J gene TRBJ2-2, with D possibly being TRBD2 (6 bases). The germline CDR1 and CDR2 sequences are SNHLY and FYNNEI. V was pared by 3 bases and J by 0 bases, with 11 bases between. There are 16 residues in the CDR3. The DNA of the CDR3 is TGTGCCAGCAGTGACCCCGGGGGTTCGAACACCGGGGAGCTGTTTTTT. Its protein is CASSDPGGSNTGELFF.

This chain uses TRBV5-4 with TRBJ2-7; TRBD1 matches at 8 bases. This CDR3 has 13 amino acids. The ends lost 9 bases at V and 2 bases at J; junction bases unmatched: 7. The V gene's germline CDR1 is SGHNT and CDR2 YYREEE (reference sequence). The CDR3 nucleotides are TGTGCCACCACGGACAGGGTCACCTACGAGCAGTACTTC. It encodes CATTDRVTYEQYF.

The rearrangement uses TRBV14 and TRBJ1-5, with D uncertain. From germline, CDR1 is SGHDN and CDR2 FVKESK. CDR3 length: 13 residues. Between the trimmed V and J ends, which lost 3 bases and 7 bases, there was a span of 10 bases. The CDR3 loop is CASSQGDGQPQHF. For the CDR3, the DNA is TGTGCCAGCAGCCAGGGTGACGGGCAGCCCCAGCATTTT.

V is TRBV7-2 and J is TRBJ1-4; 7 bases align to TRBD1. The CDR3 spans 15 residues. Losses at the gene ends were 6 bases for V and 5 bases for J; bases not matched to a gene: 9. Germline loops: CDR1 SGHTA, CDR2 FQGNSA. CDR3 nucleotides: TGTGCCAGCAGTGCCCTCGGACAGGCAAATGAAAAACTGTTTTTT. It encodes CASSALGQANEKLFF.

CDR3 DNA: TGCGCCAGCAGTTCCCCGGGACTAGCCCGCCCGGGGGACGAGCAGTACTTC. Its protein product is CASSSPGLARPGDEQYF. The chain has TRBV23-1 and TRBJ2-7, with 9 bases fitting TRBD2. TRBV23-1 is classed as an ORF, of uncertain function. V shed 5 bases and J 5 bases; nucleotides not matched to a gene: 16. The CDR3 has 17 amino acids.

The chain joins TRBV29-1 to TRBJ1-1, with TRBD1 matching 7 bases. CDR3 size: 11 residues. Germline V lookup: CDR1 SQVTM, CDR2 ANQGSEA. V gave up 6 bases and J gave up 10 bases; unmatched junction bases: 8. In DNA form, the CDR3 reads TGCAGCGTGCTACAGGGGATCGCAGCTTTCTTT. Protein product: CSVLQGIAAFF.

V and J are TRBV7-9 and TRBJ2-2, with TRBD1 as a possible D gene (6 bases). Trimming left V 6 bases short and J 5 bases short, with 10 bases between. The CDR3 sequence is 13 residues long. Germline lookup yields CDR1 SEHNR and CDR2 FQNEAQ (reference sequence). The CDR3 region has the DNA TGTGCCAGCAGAGACGACAGGACCGGGGAGCTGTTTTTT. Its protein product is CASRDDRTGELFF. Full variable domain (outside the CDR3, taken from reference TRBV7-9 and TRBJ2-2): DTGVSQNPRHKITKRGQNVTFRCDPISEHNRLYWYRQTLGQGPEFLTYFQNEAQLEKSRLLSDRFSAERPKGSFSTLEIQRTEQGDSAMYLCASRDDRTGELFFGEGSRLTVL.

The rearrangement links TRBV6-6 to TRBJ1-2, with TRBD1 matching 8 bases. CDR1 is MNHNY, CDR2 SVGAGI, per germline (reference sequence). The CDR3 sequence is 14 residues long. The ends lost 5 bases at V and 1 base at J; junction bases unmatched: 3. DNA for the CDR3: TGTGCCAGCAGTCAAGGACAGGGTAACTATGGCTACACCTTC. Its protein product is CASSQGQGNYGYTF.

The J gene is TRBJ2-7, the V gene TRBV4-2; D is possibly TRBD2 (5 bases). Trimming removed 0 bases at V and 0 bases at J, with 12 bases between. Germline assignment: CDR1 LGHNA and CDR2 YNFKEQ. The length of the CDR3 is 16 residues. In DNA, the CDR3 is TGTGCCAGCAGCCAAGATAGGGTGGGGAGCTCCTACGAGCAGTACTTC. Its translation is CASSQDRVGSSYEQYF.

DNA of the CDR3: TGCAGTGCTAGGAGCATACGGGGCTACACCTTC. Its translation: CSARSIRGYTF. This rearrangement joins TRBV20-1 to TRBJ1-2; D uncertain. CDR1 DFQATT and CDR2 SNEGSKA come from the germline V gene (reference sequence). The CDR3 has 11 amino acids. The V end lost 3 bases, the J end lost 8 bases, and 10 bases lay between the germline ends.

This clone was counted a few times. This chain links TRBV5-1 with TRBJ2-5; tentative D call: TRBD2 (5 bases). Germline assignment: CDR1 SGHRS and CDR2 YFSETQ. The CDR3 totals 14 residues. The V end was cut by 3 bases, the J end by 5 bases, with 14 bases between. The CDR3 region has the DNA TGCGCCAGCAGCTCCCCGCGGCCGGGGGAGACCCAGTACTTC. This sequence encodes CASSSPRPGETQYF.

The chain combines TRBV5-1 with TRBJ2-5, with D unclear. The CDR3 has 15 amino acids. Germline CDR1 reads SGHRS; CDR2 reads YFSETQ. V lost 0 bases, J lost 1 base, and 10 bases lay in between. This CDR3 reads CASSLEVGRQETQYF. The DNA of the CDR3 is TGCGCCAGCAGCTTGGAAGTGGGCCGCCAAGAGACCCAGTACTTC.

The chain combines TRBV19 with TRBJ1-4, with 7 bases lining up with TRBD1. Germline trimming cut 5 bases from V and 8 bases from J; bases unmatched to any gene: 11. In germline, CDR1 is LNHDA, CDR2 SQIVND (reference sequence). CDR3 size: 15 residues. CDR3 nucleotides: TGTGCCAGTAGTCCCTCAGGGACAGTAGGGGAAAAACTGTTTTTT. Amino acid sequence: CASSPSGTVGEKLFF.

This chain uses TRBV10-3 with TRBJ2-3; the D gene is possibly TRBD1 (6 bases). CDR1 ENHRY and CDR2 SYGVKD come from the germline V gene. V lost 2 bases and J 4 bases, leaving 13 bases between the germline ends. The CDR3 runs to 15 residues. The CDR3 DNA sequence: TGTGCCATCAGTGAGCCCCACAGGGTTGCAGATACGCAGTATTTT. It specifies CAISEPHRVADTQYF.